This TCR beta chain was obtained from a study of T cells expressing NK-cell markers. CDR1 is DFQATT and CDR2 is SNEGSKA in the germline V gene (reference sequence). The CDR3 is made up of 11 amino acids. TCRdb reanalyzed the 5' RACE reads, giving one entry per CDR3 protein sequence and no DNA. This repertoire comprises about 260,000 distinct CDR3 sequences; its ten largest clones make up around 3.9%. The sequenced sample was blood T cells: a sorted CD56 or NKG2C T cell subset, CD4+ or CD8+ T cells, or bulk PBMC T cells (not recorded which). The chain uses TRBV20-1 and TRBJ2-4. The sequence came from a woman aged 18 to 69 in good health. This chain's CDR3 is CSASPKNIQYF.